The entry below describes one TCR beta chain. Its antigen is unidentified. PCR amplification relied on 60 Vbeta primers (plus 13 Jbeta primers). The data were produced by immunoSEQ multiplex PCR, yet TCRdb's version contains in-frame clones alone and is incomplete. The data contain roughly 290,000 clones, 70% to 90% of them singletons. This record belongs to a study of cytomegalovirus exposure and HLA in healthy donors. Study results and limitations: Solely CMV serostatus was available to characterize immune exposure. HLA alleles showed associations with fewer than 20,000 TCR beta sequences in a later analysis, at a 0.05 false discovery rate.

The CDR3 consists of 16 residues. V shed 2 bases, J shed 1 base, and the junction held 5 bases outside the gene matches. In germline, CDR1 is SGHNT, CDR2 YYREEE (reference sequence). The donors gave bone marrow, and they were healthy. The receptor comes from a woman in her late teens or twenties in good health and CMV-seronegative. The rearrangement joins TRBV5-4 to TRBJ2-1; 8 bases align to TRBD2. Sequencing used PBMCs. The CDR3 nucleotides are TGTGCCAGCAGCTTAAAACTAGCGGCTTCCTACAATGAGCAGTTCTTC. The encoded protein is CASSLKLAASYNEQFF.